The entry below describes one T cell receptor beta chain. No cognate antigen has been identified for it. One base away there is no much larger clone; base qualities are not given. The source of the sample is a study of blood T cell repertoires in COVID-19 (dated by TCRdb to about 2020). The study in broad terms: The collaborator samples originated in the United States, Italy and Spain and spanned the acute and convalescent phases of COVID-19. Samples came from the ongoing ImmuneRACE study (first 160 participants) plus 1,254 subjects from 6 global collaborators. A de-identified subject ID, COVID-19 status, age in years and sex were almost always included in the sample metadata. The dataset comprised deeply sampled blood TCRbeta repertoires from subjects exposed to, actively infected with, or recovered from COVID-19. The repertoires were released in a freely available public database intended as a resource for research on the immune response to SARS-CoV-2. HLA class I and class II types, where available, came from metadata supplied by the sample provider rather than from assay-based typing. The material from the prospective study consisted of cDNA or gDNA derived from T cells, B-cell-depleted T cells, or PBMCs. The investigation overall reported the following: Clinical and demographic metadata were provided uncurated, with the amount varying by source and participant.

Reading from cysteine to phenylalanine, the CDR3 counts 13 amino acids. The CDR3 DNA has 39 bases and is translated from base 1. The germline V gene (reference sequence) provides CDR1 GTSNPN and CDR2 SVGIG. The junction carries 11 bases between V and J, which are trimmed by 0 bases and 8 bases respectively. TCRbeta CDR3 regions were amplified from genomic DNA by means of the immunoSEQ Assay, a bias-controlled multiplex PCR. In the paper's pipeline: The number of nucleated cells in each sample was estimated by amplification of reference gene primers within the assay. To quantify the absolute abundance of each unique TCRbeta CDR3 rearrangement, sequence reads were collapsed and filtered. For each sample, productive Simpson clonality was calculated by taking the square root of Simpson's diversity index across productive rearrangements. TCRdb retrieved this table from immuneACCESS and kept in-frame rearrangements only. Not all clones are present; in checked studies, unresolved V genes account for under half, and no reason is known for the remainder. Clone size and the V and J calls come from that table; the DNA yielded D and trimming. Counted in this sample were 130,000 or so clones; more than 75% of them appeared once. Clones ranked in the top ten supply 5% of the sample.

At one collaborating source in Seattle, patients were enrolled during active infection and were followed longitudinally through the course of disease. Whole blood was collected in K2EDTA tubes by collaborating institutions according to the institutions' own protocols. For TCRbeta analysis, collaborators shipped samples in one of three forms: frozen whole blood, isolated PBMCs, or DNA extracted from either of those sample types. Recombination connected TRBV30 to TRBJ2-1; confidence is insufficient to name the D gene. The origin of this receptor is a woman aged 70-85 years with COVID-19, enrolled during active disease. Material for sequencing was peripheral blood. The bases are TGTGCCTGGAGTGTAGGTTACAGCTATGAGCAGTTCTTC. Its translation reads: CAWSVGYSYEQFF.